This record covers a single T cell receptor beta chain. Its specificity is unknown. TCR sequencing used cDNA made by reverse transcription of extracted RNA. Sequencing used immunoSEQ multiplex PCR; TCRdb keeps in-frame clones, though not all of them. In the table there are under 250,000 clones, more than 45% of which are singletons. Treatment defined: oral pan-JAK inhibitor, 5-10 mg twice daily. Peripheral blood and lesional scalp punch biopsies were taken from alopecia areata patients. The data are from a study of CD8+ T cells in alopecia areata. Findings and limits, study-wide: Researchers report lesional scalp, most notably alopecia totalis/universalis, outstripped normal scalp in clonality. Persistence of many expanded lesional clones was seen in scalp and blood during tofacitinib. The study also sequences resident alphabeta T cells of normal skin in scalp samples.

This CDR3 has 15 amino acids. V lost 0 bases and J lost 5, with 10 bases in between. Germline lookup yields CDR1 LGHNA and CDR2 YSLEER. The clonotype originates from a human donor with alopecia areata. The genes are TRBV4-3 and TRBJ2-2; D gene uncertain. The source was CD4+ T cells sorted from blood, collected at week 4, from a patient treated with tofacitinib. The DNA for the CDR3 is TGCGCCAGCAGCCAAGATGCGGCCAAAACCGGGGAGCTGTTTTTT. It is translated as CASSQDAAKTGELFF.